These T cell receptor beta chains were read from a single sample in a study of post-analysis software for immune sequencing data. TCRdb analysed the PCR reads with MiXCR anew, one entry per CDR3 protein. This sample has about 200,000 distinct CDR3 sequences; roughly 30% occur once, and the top ten carry roughly 3.4%. The specimen was blood. The receptors shown here come from a girl younger than 18 with multiple sclerosis. Both conserved end residues are part of each CDR3. Fields, in order: clone size, J gene, V gene, D gene, CDR3 DNA, CDR3 protein. D genes are given only for firm matches. Clone size is given for some rows only: seen once, a few or many times, or a class if the clone is expanded.

>NA|TRBJ2-7|TRBV28|TRBD1
TGTGCCAGCAGTACCTCGGACAGGCAGCGAGTTTACGAGCAGTACTTC
CASSTSDRQRVYEQYF
>few|TRBJ2-1|TRBV12-3/TRBV12-4|TRBD1
TGTGCCAGCAGGGCGGGACAGGGAAGCAATGAGCAGTTCTTC
CASRAGQGSNEQFF
>many|TRBJ2-1|TRBV29-1|TRBD2
TGCAGCGATAAGACTAGCGGAAGTAGCTCCTACAATGAGCAGTTCTTC
CSDKTSGSSSYNEQFF
>many|TRBJ2-1|TRBV7-2|TRBD2
TGTGCCAGCAGCTTAGGAGGGACTAGCGCCTACAATGAGCAGTTCTTC
CASSLGGTSAYNEQFF
>many|TRBJ2-7|TRBV6-5|TRBD1
TGTGCCAGCCGGGACAGGGTTGACTACGAGCAGTACTTC
CASRDRVDYEQYF
>many|TRBJ1-2|TRBV12-3/TRBV12-4|NA
TGTGCCAGCAGTTTTGGCACCTCCTTGCTTTCGGGCTACACCTTC
CASSFGTSLLSGYTF
>once|TRBJ2-1|TRBV20-1|TRBD2
TGCAGTGCTAGAGAACTAGCGGGGGGTCTCAATGAGCGGTTCTTC
CSARELAGGLNERFF
>NA|TRBJ2-1|TRBV12-3/TRBV12-4|TRBD2
TGTGCCAGCAGTTTACTAGCGGGAAACAATGAGCAGTTCTTC
CASSLLAGNNEQFF
>NA|TRBJ2-7|TRBV30|TRBD1
TGTGCCTGGAGTGGGGACCGACAGGGTCGGTACTTC
CAWSGDRQGRYF
>many|TRBJ2-7|TRBV9|TRBD2
TGTGCCAGCAGCGTAGAGGAGCGGGAGTCCTACGAGCAGTACTTC
CASSVEERESYEQYF
>NA|TRBJ2-1|TRBV7-2|TRBD1
TGTGCCAGCAGCGACCGGGACAGGGCTTCGCAGTTCTTC
CASSDRDRASQFF
>few|TRBJ2-7|TRBV4-2|NA
TGTGCCAGCAGCAAGGCTAGCGCGGCCTACGAGCAGTACTTC
CASSKASAAYEQYF
>NA|TRBJ2-3|TRBV12-3/TRBV12-4|NA
TGTGCCAGCACCCTATACGGCAGGATAACAGATGTGCAGTATTTT
CASTLYGRITDVQYF
>many|TRBJ1-2|TRBV12-3/TRBV12-4|NA
TGTGCCAGCAGTCGCCCTTGGGCCGGCTACACCTTC
CASSRPWAGYTF
>NA|TRBJ2-1|TRBV2|TRBD2
TGTGCCGGAACTACTAGCGGGAGGCACAATGAGCAGGTCTTC
CAGTTSGRHNEQVF
>many|TRBJ2-7|TRBV7-8|NA
TGTGCCAGCAGCGGGACTCCCTACGAGCAGTACTTC
CASSGTPYEQYF
>few|TRBJ1-1|TRBV29-1|NA
TGCAGCGTTCGGACAGCTATGAACACTGAAGCTTTCTTT
CSVRTAMNTEAFF
>few|TRBJ2-5|TRBV6-1|NA
TGTGCCAGCAAACGAGTTCAGGAGACCCAGTACTTC
CASKRVQETQYF
>many|TRBJ2-1|TRBV18|NA
TGTGCCAGCTTCTCCCGGAGGGGCGAGCAGTTCTTC
CASFSRRGEQFF
>NA|TRBJ2-5|TRBV19|NA
TGTGCCAGTAGTAAAACAGGGAGGCACCGAGAGACCCAGTACTTC
CASSKTGRHRETQYF
>few|TRBJ1-5|TRBV15|TRBD1
TGTGCCACCAGCGGTACTAGACAGGGACGGGGGGCCCAGCATTTT
CATSGTRQGRGAQHF
>many|TRBJ2-7|TRBV5-5|NA
TGTGCCAGCAGCTATAGACAGGCGTCCTACGAGCAGTACTTC
CASSYRQASYEQYF
>NA|TRBJ2-5|TRBV7-2|TRBD2
TGTGCCAGCAGCTTGGGCGGGGGGGATTATGAGACCCAGTACTTC
CASSLGGGDYETQYF
>NA|TRBJ2-1|TRBV20-1|TRBD2
TGCAGTGCATTGACTAGCGGCAACAATGAGCAGTTCTTC
CSALTSGNNEQFF
>NA|TRBJ1-2|TRBV3-1|NA
TGTGCCAGCAGCCAAGTAAATGGGGGGTACTATGGCTACACCTTC
CASSQVNGGYYGYTF
>few|TRBJ2-7|TRBV6-2/TRBV6-3|NA
TGTGCCAGCAGTTACGCTTACGAGCAGTACTTC
CASSYAYEQYF
>NA|TRBJ1-6|TRBV5-5|NA
TGTGCCAGCAGCTTGGCGCCAGGGGTTTCACCCCTCCACTTT
CASSLAPGVSPLHF
>many|TRBJ1-6|TRBV6-6|NA
TGTGCCAGCAGTAGCCGGGGAGGAAGTATGGGGGAGTATAATTCACCCCTCCACTTT
CASSSRGGSMGEYNSPLHF
>few|TRBJ2-7|TRBV5-1|NA
TGCGCCAGCAAAGAGGGGACTCTCGACTACGAGCAGTACTTC
CASKEGTLDYEQYF
>few|TRBJ2-7|TRBV5-1|NA
TGCGCCAGCAGCTTGAGTGCAGGCCTTGCCTACGAGCAGTACTTC
CASSLSAGLAYEQYF
>many|TRBJ1-5|TRBV27|NA
TGTGCCAGCAGTTCCTACATTCAGGGTAGCAATCAGCCCCAGCATTTT
CASSSYIQGSNQPQHF
>many|TRBJ2-3|TRBV20-1|NA
TGCAGTGCTTTTCTTGTCCCGGCGAGCCCCACAGATACGCAGTATTTT
CSAFLVPASPTDTQYF
>few|TRBJ1-1|TRBV5-1|NA
TGCGCCAGCAGCCCCGGGGGGAACACTGAAGCTTTCTTT
CASSPGGNTEAFF
>many|TRBJ2-5|TRBV5-1|NA
TGCGCCAGCAGCCTCACCCTGAGGGTACAGGAGACCCAGTACTTC
CASSLTLRVQETQYF
>many|TRBJ2-1|TRBV20-1|TRBD1
TGCAGTGGGGCCGACAGGGCCTTCTACAATGAGCAGTTCTTC
CSGADRAFYNEQFF
>few|TRBJ2-2|TRBV7-2|TRBD2
TGTGCCAGCTCCAAAGGTGGACTAGCGGGACCCGGGGAGCTGTTTTTT
CASSKGGLAGPGELFF
>few|TRBJ1-6|TRBV28|NA
TGTGCCAGCACCGGGGGCCGCTATAATTCACCCCCCCACTTT
CASTGGRYNSPPHF
>few|TRBJ1-5|TRBV15|NA
TGTGCCACCAGCAGTCGGGGCAATCAGCCCCAGCATTTT
CATSSRGNQPQHF
>few|TRBJ1-1|TRBV30|NA
TGTGCCTGGAGGACCCACATTGTTGGGCTGAACACTGAAGCTTTCTTT
CAWRTHIVGLNTEAFF
>NA|TRBJ2-2|TRBV7-6|TRBD1
TGTGCCAGCAGGACGGGACAGGGAATCGGGGAGCTGTTTTTT
CASRTGQGIGELFF
>NA|TRBJ1-1|TRBV21-1|NA
TGTGCCAGCAGGAATTTACGACAGGGCACTGAAGCTTTCTTT
CASRNLRQGTEAFF
>NA|TRBJ1-2|TRBV12-3/TRBV12-4|NA
TGTGCCAGCACCCTCGGAGGGATCCCTTATGGCTACACCTTC
CASTLGGIPYGYTF
>NA|TRBJ2-7|TRBV5-1|NA
TGCGCCAGCAGCTTGGGGGCGGGGGCCACCTACGAGCAGTACTTC
CASSLGAGATYEQYF
>many|TRBJ2-7|TRBV15|NA
TGTGCCACCAGCAGAGGTTGGGCAGGGGGGTACGAGCAGTACTTC
CATSRGWAGGYEQYF
>NA|TRBJ2-7|TRBV5-1|NA
TGCGCCAGCAGCTTTGAGCCAACGGGGAAAGGGAACGAGCAGTACTTC
CASSFEPTGKGNEQYF
>NA|TRBJ2-3|TRBV29-1|NA
TGCAGCGCCCTGGGGGGTCAGGGTAGGGATACGCAGTATTTT
CSALGGQGRDTQYF
>many|TRBJ1-5|TRBV12-3/TRBV12-4|NA
TGTGCCAGCACCCATCCTGGACCTAATCAGCCCCAGCATTTT
CASTHPGPNQPQHF
>once|TRBJ2-1|TRBV7-2|TRBD2
TGTGCCAGCAGTTCACTAGCGGCGATCAATGAGCAGTTCTTC
CASSSLAAINEQFF
>many|TRBJ2-1|TRBV7-2|TRBD2
TGTGCCAGCAGCTTATCGGGGACTAGGGACAATGAGCAGTTCTTC
CASSLSGTRDNEQFF
>NA|TRBJ1-3|TRBV12-3/TRBV12-4|NA
TGTGCCAGCATGCCTGGAAACACCATATATTTT
CASMPGNTIYF
>few|TRBJ2-5|TRBV7-2|TRBD2
TGTGCCAGCAGCCCGGTGGGGGGAGGGGAGACCCAGTACTTC
CASSPVGGGETQYF
>few|TRBJ2-5|TRBV18|NA
TGTGCCAGCTCACCACCGATCTATCACAGCCAAGAGACCCAGTACTTC
CASSPPIYHSQETQYF
>few|TRBJ1-1|TRBV13|TRBD1
TGTGCCAGCAGCAGCCGGGACAGGGTACCTGAAGCTTTCTTT
CASSSRDRVPEAFF
>NA|TRBJ2-5|TRBV10-2|TRBD2
TGCGCCAGCGACTCGGGACTAGCGGGAGGTCTCCCCTACAATGAGCAGTACTTC
CASDSGLAGGLPYNEQYF
>NA|TRBJ1-2|TRBV29-1|NA
TGCAGCGTTCAAGGCAGGGCCCGAGATGGCTTCACCTTC
CSVQGRARDGFTF